These T cell receptor beta chains were read from a single sample in a study of regulatory T cells in long-lasting Graves disease. MiXCR, run by TCRdb on the multiplex PCR reads, gives a single entry per CDR3 protein. The data hold approximately 470,000 distinct CDR3 sequences, with about 16% observed a single time. Another study also made use of these data, one on T cells in Graves' hyperthyroidism and ophthalmopathy.

The input for sequencing was peripheral blood mononuclear cells (PBMCs), taken at new diagnosis, from a patient treated with antithyroid drugs. These receptors were taken from a man aged 40-55 years with Graves disease. Each CDR3 is given with its conserved first and last residue. The D gene is left open where the match is weak. Rows may omit the clone size; those that give it use once, few, many or a size class.

>TRBJ1-5|-|-|TRBV2
TGTGCCAGCAGTGGACAGGCGAACAATCAGCCCCAGCATTTT
CASSGQANNQPQHF
>TRBJ2-7|TRBD1|many|TRBV12-3/TRBV12-4
TGTGCCAGCAGTTCCCCCCCCGGGACAGGGAGATACGAGCAGTACTTC
CASSSPPGTGRYEQYF
>TRBJ1-2|TRBD1|-|TRBV10-1
TGCGCCAGCAGCCCCGGGACAGGGAACTATGGCTACACCTTC
CASSPGTGNYGYTF
>TRBJ2-7|-|many|TRBV5-1
TGCGCCACACCGACTAGGGCCTACGAGCAGTACTTC
CATPTRAYEQYF
>TRBJ2-3|TRBD1|many|TRBV3-1
TGTGCCAGCAGCCAACCGCCAGGGGGTTCAGATACGCAGTATTTT
CASSQPPGGSDTQYF
>TRBJ1-5|TRBD1|-|TRBV5-1
TGCGCCAGCAGCCCCCAGGGGGCGGTTCAGCCCCAGCATTTT
CASSPQGAVQPQHF
>TRBJ2-1|-|many|TRBV2
TGTGCCAGCAGCCCATTTGAATCCTCCTACAATGAGCAGTTCTTC
CASSPFESSYNEQFF
>TRBJ2-1|-|many|TRBV12-3/TRBV12-4
TGTGCCAGCAGGCAGTTCTCCTACAATGAGCAGTTCTTC
CASRQFSYNEQFF
>TRBJ2-1|-|many|TRBV20-1
TGCAGTGCTAGCGGGAGAACCTACAATGAGCAGTTCTTC
CSASGRTYNEQFF
>TRBJ2-2|-|few|TRBV11-2
TGTGCCAGCAGATTGTTCGGTGGGGAGCTGTTTTTT
CASRLFGGELFF
>TRBJ2-1|TRBD2|many|TRBV11-2
TGTGCCAGCAGCTTAGAGGGGCTAGCGGGATCAAACAATGAGCAGTTCTTC
CASSLEGLAGSNNEQFF
>TRBJ1-2|TRBD1|-|TRBV27
TGTACCAGCAGTTCAACAGGGGATGTGGATGGCTACACCTTC
CTSSSTGDVDGYTF
>TRBJ2-1|-|-|TRBV20-1
TGCAGTGCTAGCCCTCGTATCTATGAGCAGTTCTTC
CSASPRIYEQFF
>TRBJ2-1|TRBD1|many|TRBV18
TGTGCCAGCTCCGTGACAGGGGGCGGAGAAGAGCAGTTCTTC
CASSVTGGGEEQFF
>TRBJ2-7|-|many|TRBV24-1
TGTGCCACCAGCACAGGGTCTCCGTACTTC
CATSTGSPYF
>TRBJ2-7|TRBD1|many|TRBV28
TGTGCCAGCATTGGGACAGGGATTAGGGGTTACGAGCAGTACTTC
CASIGTGIRGYEQYF
>TRBJ2-3|TRBD2|few|TRBV20-1
TGCAGTGCTGTGACTAGCGGCTACACAGATACGCAGTATTTT
CSAVTSGYTDTQYF
>TRBJ2-1|TRBD2|many|TRBV28
TGTGCCAGCAGTTTAGGGAATCTAGCGGGAGGGCCTTATGAGCAGTTCTTC
CASSLGNLAGGPYEQFF
>TRBJ2-5|-|many|TRBV5-1
TGCGCCAGCAGTGGAGGGTCCGGGGAGACCCAGTACTTC
CASSGGSGETQYF
>TRBJ2-6|-|many|TRBV6-2/TRBV6-3
TGTGCCAGCAGTTGGAGTAGCGGCTCTACTGGGGCCAACGTCCTGACTTTC
CASSWSSGSTGANVLTF
>TRBJ1-2|-|many|TRBV7-3
TGTGCCAGCAGCTCCGGGACAAATGGTGGCTACACCTTC
CASSSGTNGGYTF
>TRBJ2-1|-|-|TRBV29-1
TGCAGCGTTGAAGGTGGGGACTCCAGCTCCTACAATGAGCAGTTCTTC
CSVEGGDSSSYNEQFF
>TRBJ1-2|-|many|TRBV7-9
TGTGCCAGCAGCTTTCAGACACCTTCCTATGGCTACACCTTC
CASSFQTPSYGYTF
>TRBJ1-5|-|few|TRBV20-1
TGCAGTGCTAAGAGCAGCAATCAGCCCCAGCATTTT
CSAKSSNQPQHF
>TRBJ2-5|-|many|TRBV6-2/TRBV6-3
TGTGCCAGCAGTTACTATGGGGTCCGAGAGACCCAGTACTTC
CASSYYGVRETQYF
>TRBJ2-7|-|few|TRBV15
TGTGCCACCAGCTCGCGACAGCAGAACTCCTACGAGCAGTACTTC
CATSSRQQNSYEQYF
>TRBJ2-5|-|many|TRBV20-1
TGCAGTGCCACTAGGGGGGTAGAGACCCAGTACTTC
CSATRGVETQYF
>TRBJ1-3|-|many|TRBV28
TGTGCCAGCAGTTCCGGGACTATCCGAAACACCATATATTTT
CASSSGTIRNTIYF
>TRBJ2-7|TRBD2|many|TRBV28
TGTGCCAGCAGCCATCCGGGACTAGCCGGCGAGCAGTACTTC
CASSHPGLAGEQYF
>TRBJ2-5|-|many|TRBV27
TGTGCCAGCAGCCTTTTTGGCGGGTTAAGCCAAGAGACCCAGTACTTC
CASSLFGGLSQETQYF
>TRBJ2-5|-|few|TRBV6-2/TRBV6-3
TGTGCCAGCAGTTACGGGGTAACTCAAGAGACCCAGTACTTC
CASSYGVTQETQYF
>TRBJ2-7|TRBD1|-|TRBV4-1
TGCGCCAGCAGCCGTGGACAGGGGCCCGAGCAGTACTTC
CASSRGQGPEQYF
>TRBJ2-4|-|many|TRBV5-1
TGCGCCAGCAGGGATCCGGACTCCCGTTGGTACTTC
CASRDPDSRWYF
>TRBJ1-1|-|few|TRBV24-1
TGTGCCACCAGTGAAGCAGGTGAAGCTTTCTTT
CATSEAGEAFF
>TRBJ2-1|-|-|TRBV19
TGTGCCAGTAGTATAGTAATGATAAGCTCCTACAATGAGCAGTTCTTC
CASSIVMISSYNEQFF
>TRBJ1-2|-|many|TRBV28
TGTGCCAGCAAGGTCGCGGGGGGGGGGTATGGCTACACCTTC
CASKVAGGGYGYTF
>TRBJ2-5|TRBD2|once|TRBV20-1
TGCAGTGCAAAGACTAGCGGGAGATATGGAGAGACCCAGTACTTC
CSAKTSGRYGETQYF
>TRBJ1-1|-|-|TRBV10-3
TGTGCCATCAGTGAGACCGGGACGGTGAACACTGAAGCTTTCTTT
CAISETGTVNTEAFF
>TRBJ2-3|TRBD2|-|TRBV20-1
TGCAGTGCTAGAGGGTACCTAGCGGGAGGAAGACTCACAGATACGCAGTATTTT
CSARGYLAGGRLTDTQYF
>TRBJ2-3|TRBD2|many|TRBV2
TGTGCCGGGGGGGGGGTGGGCACAGATACGCAGTATTTT
CAGGGVGTDTQYF
>TRBJ1-2|-|-|TRBV12-3/TRBV12-4
TGTGCCAGCAGTTTACTCGGCTATGGCTACACCTTC
CASSLLGYGYTF
>TRBJ2-1|TRBD2|-|TRBV15
TGTGCCACCAGCAGAGGGGAGACTAGCGGGTCCAATGAGCAGTTCTTC
CATSRGETSGSNEQFF